This T cell receptor beta chain originates from a study of blood T cell repertoires in COVID-19. Study in general: Acute-phase and convalescent COVID-19 samples originated in the United States, Italy and Spain. PBMCs, B-cell-depleted T cells, or T cells provided the cDNA or gDNA that made up the material.

As handled by the study authors: From reference gene primer amplification, estimates of nucleated cell counts were derived. Only in-frame clones appear in the TCRdb table, and some are missing; sequencing was by immunoSEQ multiplex PCR. That table furnishes V, J and clone size, whereas the DNA furnished D and trimming. Found here are around 140,000 clones, around 89% of them singletons; the top ten hold around 4.5%. Seattle patients were enrolled during active infection and followed longitudinally. V was shortened by 1 base and J by 7 bases, with 15 bases between the two germline ends. CDR3 length: 16 residues. Germline CDR1 and CDR2: SGDLS and YYNGEE.

This sequence originates from a man aged 55 to 70 with COVID-19, enrolled during active disease. V usage is TRBV9 and J usage is TRBJ1-6; possible D gene TRBD1, 6 bases. The specimen sequenced was peripheral blood. The CDR3 sequence: CASSVTPQGRNSPLHF. The CDR3 DNA reads as TGTGCCAGCAGCGTAACCCCGCAGGGGAGAAATTCACCCCTCCACTTT. Full variable domain (rest looked up from reference TRBV9 and TRBJ1-6): DSGVTQTPKHLITATGQRVTLRCSPRSGDLSVYWYQQSLDQGLQFLIQYYNGEERAKGNILERFSAQQFPDLHSELNLSSLELGDSALYFCASSVTPQGRNSPLHFGNGTRLTVT.